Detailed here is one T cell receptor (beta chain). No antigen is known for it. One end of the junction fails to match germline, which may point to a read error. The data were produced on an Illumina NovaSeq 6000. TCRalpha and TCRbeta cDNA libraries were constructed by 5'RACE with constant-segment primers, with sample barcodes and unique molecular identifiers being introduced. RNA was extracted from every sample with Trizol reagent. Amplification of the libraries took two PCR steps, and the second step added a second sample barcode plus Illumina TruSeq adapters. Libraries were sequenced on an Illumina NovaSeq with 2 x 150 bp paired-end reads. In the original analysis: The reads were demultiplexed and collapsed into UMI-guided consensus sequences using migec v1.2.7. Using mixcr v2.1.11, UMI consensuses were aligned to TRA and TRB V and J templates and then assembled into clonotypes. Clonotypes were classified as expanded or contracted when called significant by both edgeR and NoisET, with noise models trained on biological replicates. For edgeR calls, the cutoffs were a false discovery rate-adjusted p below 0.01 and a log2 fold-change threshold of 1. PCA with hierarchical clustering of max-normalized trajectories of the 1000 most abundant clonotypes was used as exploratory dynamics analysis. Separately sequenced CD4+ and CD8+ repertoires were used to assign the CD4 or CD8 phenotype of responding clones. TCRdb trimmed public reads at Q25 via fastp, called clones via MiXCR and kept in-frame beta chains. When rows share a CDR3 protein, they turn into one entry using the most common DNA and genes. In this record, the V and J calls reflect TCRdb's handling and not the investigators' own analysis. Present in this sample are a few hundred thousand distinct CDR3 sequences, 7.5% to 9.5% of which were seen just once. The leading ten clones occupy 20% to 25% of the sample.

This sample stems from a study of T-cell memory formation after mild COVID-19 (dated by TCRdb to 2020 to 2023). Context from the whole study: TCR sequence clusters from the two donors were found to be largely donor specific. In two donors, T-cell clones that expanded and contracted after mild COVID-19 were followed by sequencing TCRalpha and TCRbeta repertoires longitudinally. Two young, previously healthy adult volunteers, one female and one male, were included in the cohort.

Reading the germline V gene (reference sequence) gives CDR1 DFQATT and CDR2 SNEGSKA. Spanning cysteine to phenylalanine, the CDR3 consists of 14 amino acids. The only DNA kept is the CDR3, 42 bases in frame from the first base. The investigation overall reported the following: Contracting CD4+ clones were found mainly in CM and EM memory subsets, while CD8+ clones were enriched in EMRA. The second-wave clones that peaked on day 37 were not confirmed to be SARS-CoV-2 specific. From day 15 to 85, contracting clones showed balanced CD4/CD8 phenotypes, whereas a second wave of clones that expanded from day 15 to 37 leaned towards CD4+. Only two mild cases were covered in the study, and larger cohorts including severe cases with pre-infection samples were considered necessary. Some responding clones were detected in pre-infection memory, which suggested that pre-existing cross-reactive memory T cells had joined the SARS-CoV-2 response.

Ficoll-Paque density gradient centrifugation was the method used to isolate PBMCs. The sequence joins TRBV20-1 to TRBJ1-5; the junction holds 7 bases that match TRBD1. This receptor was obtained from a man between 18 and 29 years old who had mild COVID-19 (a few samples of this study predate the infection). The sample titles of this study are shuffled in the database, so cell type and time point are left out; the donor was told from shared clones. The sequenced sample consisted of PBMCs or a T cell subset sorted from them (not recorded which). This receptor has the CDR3 CSATGDYSNQPQHF. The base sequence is TGCAGCGCTACAGGGGACTATAGCAATCAGCCCCAGCATTTT.